The rows below give T cell receptor beta chains drawn from one sample of a study of blood T cells in healthy people across ages. MiXCR, run by TCRdb on the 5' RACE reads, gives a single entry per CDR3 protein. The sample includes 650,000 to 800,000 distinct CDR3 sequences, around 50% of them seen just once. Sequenced: blood. The source of these receptors is a woman over 75 in good health. The CDR3 runs from the conserved cysteine through the conserved F or W. D genes are given only for firm matches. Not every row has a clone size; where given, it reads once, few, many or a size class.

V gene	D gene	clone size	J gene	CDR3 length	CDR3 protein	CDR3 DNA
TRBV11-2	TRBD1	.	TRBJ2-7	15	CASSSIGRGSLEQYF	TGTGCCAGCAGCTCCATCGGCAGGGGGTCCTTAGAGCAGTACTTC
TRBV28	.	once	TRBJ2-5	15	CASSSASAAAETQYF	TGTGCCAGCAGCTCTGCGTCAGCGGCGGCCGAGACCCAGTACTTC
TRBV28	.	.	TRBJ1-2	13	CASSFDTYYGYTF	TGTGCCAGCAGTTTCGACACCTACTATGGCTACACCTTC
TRBV5-1	.	.	TRBJ2-7	15	CASSLLQGGMGEQYF	TGCGCCAGCAGCTTATTGCAGGGGGGCATGGGCGAGCAGTACTTC
TRBV20-1	.	.	TRBJ1-1	12	CSARGPTIEAFF	TGCAGTGCTAGGGGTCCCACGATTGAAGCTTTCTTT
TRBV5-1	TRBD1	.	TRBJ2-2	15	CASSPKDRATGELFF	TGCGCCAGCAGCCCCAAGGACAGGGCGACCGGGGAGCTGTTTTTT
TRBV6-1	.	many	TRBJ1-1	13	CASSRGAGTEAFF	TGTGCCAGCAGTCGGGGCGCGGGCACTGAAGCTTTCTTT
TRBV28	TRBD2	.	TRBJ2-7	15	CASSLIGGSFYEQYF	TGTGCCAGCAGTCTAATAGGCGGGAGTTTCTACGAGCAGTACTTC
TRBV20-1	TRBD1	many	TRBJ2-4	12	CSARRGLDIQYF	TGCAGTGCTAGAAGGGGGCTGGACATTCAGTACTTC
TRBV20-1	.	many	TRBJ2-3	11	CSAVIADTQYF	TGCAGTGCTGTTATCGCAGATACGCAGTATTTT
TRBV3-1	.	.	TRBJ2-5	12	CASSYSGTRQYF	TGTGCCAGCAGTTACTCCGGGACCCGGCAGTACTTC
TRBV21-1	.	.	TRBJ2-2	19	CASSKDSWHPSANTGELFF	TGTGCCAGCAGCAAGGACTCATGGCATCCCTCCGCGAACACCGGGGAGCTGTTTTTT
TRBV15	.	.	TRBJ1-5	13	CATSIGDNQPQHF	TGTGCCACCAGCATAGGGGACAATCAGCCCCAGCATTTT
TRBV20-1	.	.	TRBJ1-3	14	CSARAQDGGNTIYF	TGCAGTGCTAGAGCCCAGGACGGAGGAAACACCATATATTTT
TRBV7-2	TRBD1	many	TRBJ2-1	14	CASSRQGGANEQFF	TGTGCCAGCAGTCGACAGGGTGGGGCCAATGAGCAGTTCTTC
TRBV2	.	few	TRBJ2-7	15	CASSEWWGPTYEQYF	TGTGCCAGCAGTGAATGGTGGGGCCCCACCTACGAGCAGTACTTC
TRBV20-1	TRBD1	many	TRBJ2-1	14	CSAQGTGGYNEQFF	TGCAGTGCCCAAGGGACAGGGGGTTACAATGAGCAGTTCTTC
TRBV6-2/TRBV6-3	.	once	TRBJ2-7	16	CASSYGPSEPLYEQYF	TGTGCCAGCAGTTACGGTCCTAGCGAACCGCTTTACGAGCAGTACTTC
TRBV27	TRBD1	.	TRBJ2-1	15	CASRTGVSSYNEQFF	TGTGCCAGCCGGACAGGAGTGAGCTCCTACAACGAGCAGTTCTTC
TRBV7-9	.	.	TRBJ2-7	17	CASSLGVLGVGAYEQYF	TGTGCCAGCAGCTTAGGGGTATTAGGAGTTGGGGCCTACGAGCAGTACTTC
TRBV7-8	TRBD2	few	TRBJ2-1	16	CASSLRPGLAGCEQFF	TGTGCCAGCAGCCTCCGGCCGGGACTAGCGGGGTGTGAGCAGTTCTTC
TRBV15	TRBD1	many	TRBJ2-1	16	CATSRGTGQGNNEQFF	TGTGCCACCAGCAGAGGGACGGGACAGGGAAACAATGAGCAGTTCTTC
TRBV28	.	few	TRBJ1-5	12	CASSLFREPQHF	TGTGCCAGCAGTTTGTTTAGAGAGCCCCAGCATTTT
TRBV28	.	many	TRBJ2-1	14	CASRVFRSKNEQFF	TGTGCCTCCCGGGTTTTCAGATCAAAAAATGAGCAGTTCTTC
TRBV12-3/TRBV12-4	.	.	TRBJ1-4	14	CASSDLGGEEKLFF	TGTGCCAGCAGCGATCTAGGGGGTGAGGAAAAACTGTTTTTT
TRBV6-6	.	many	TRBJ2-1	13	CASRTPSGNEQFF	TGTGCCAGTAGGACTCCCTCAGGGAATGAGCAGTTCTTC
TRBV6-6	.	many	TRBJ1-6	15	CASSPGTLYNSPLHF	TGTGCCAGCAGTCCCGGGACACTTTATAATTCACCCCTCCACTTT
TRBV4-1	.	many	TRBJ2-5	15	CASSQDRNSQETQYF	TGCGCCAGCAGCCAAGATCGAAACAGCCAAGAGACCCAGTACTTC
TRBV12-3/TRBV12-4	.	few	TRBJ2-1	14	CASSGSESYNEQFF	TGTGCCTCCTCGGGGAGCGAGTCCTACAATGAGCAGTTCTTC
TRBV3-1	.	.	TRBJ2-5	16	CASSQEFGAVRETQYF	TGTGCCAGCAGCCAAGAATTTGGGGCGGTGCGGGAGACCCAGTACTTC
TRBV3-1	.	.	TRBJ1-1	14	CASSQKHMNTEAFF	TGTGCCAGCAGCCAAAAACATATGAACACTGAAGCTTTCTTT